This is a list of T cell receptor beta chains from one sample in a study of T cell repertoires in cytomegalovirus infection. TCRdb re-called the reads through MiXCR, storing one row per CDR3 protein. This table has roughly 69,000 distinct CDR3 sequences, around 20% appearing once. These TCRs are of unknown antigen specificity. The source was CD8+ T cells from cultured PBMCs, collected from culture after CMV antigen stimulation. The receptors stem from a human donor in good health (CMV status not recorded). Some clones in this sample may be carry-over from other donors' samples. Each CDR3 is given with its conserved first and last residue.

V gene	J gene	CDR3 protein
TRBV7-2	TRBJ2-7	CASSRDRAYEQYF
TRBV7-2	TRBJ1-5	CASSLSMGGPQHF
TRBV6-5	TRBJ2-7	CASSWAAEGTYEQYF
TRBV27	TRBJ2-2	CASSEGQFVTGELFF
TRBV4-1	TRBJ1-1	CASSQGDDGNTEAFF
TRBV7-7	TRBJ2-1	CASSPLALVGPNEQFF
TRBV7-2	TRBJ2-3	CASSSSGPPQYF
TRBV30	TRBJ2-2	CAWRSGGGDTGELFF
TRBV15	TRBJ1-2	CATAPLDRGNFPGYGYTF
TRBV6-1	TRBJ1-5	CASSLPGEGSNQPQHF
TRBV12-3/TRBV12-4	TRBJ1-2	CASSFSTVPNSYGYTF
TRBV20-1	TRBJ2-3	CSAIRTVSSTDTQYF
TRBV12-3/TRBV12-4	TRBJ2-7	CASSLGSFSYEQYF
TRBV12-3/TRBV12-4	TRBJ2-3	CASSDPTGYSTDTQYF
TRBV6-1	TRBJ2-3	CASREGTDRQGPLDTQYF
TRBV27	TRBJ2-1	CASSLRVGQGHNEQFF
TRBV12-3/TRBV12-4	TRBJ1-3	CASSLWDSGNTIYF
TRBV12-3/TRBV12-4	TRBJ2-7	CASGGTSSYEQYF
TRBV9	TRBJ2-7	CASSAPGTGPYEQYF
TRBV27	TRBJ2-2	CASSFQRGAGELFF
TRBV12-3/TRBV12-4	TRBJ1-5	CASSIRGWGNQPQHF
TRBV7-9	TRBJ1-1	CASSSPQQGGNTEAFF
TRBV6-2/TRBV6-3	TRBJ1-5	CASNIYSNQPQHF
TRBV15	TRBJ1-2	CATSNLGGAGGYTF
TRBV7-9	TRBJ1-2	CASSYGTDYGYTF
TRBV7-8	TRBJ1-5	CASSLSVWTGGNQPQHF
TRBV7-9	TRBJ2-1	CASSHPRTSGAPGQFF
TRBV27	TRBJ1-5	CASSFGFYSNQPQHF
TRBV6-1	TRBJ2-5	CASSESSGGQETQYF
TRBV12-3/TRBV12-4	TRBJ1-6	CASSDTGGTSPLHF
TRBV12-3/TRBV12-4	TRBJ1-1	CASSPNTEAFF
TRBV7-2	TRBJ2-7	CASTPPGRGEQYF
TRBV4-3	TRBJ1-1	CASSRDRTTEAFF
TRBV7-9	TRBJ1-5	CASSSTASVSNQPQHF
TRBV5-3	TRBJ2-5	CASSQGAQGPGETQYF
TRBV7-9	TRBJ1-1	CASSPEGRGSTEAFF
TRBV7-9	TRBJ2-2	CASLTGTGSTGELFF
TRBV4-1	TRBJ1-4	CASSQDIVVFATNEKLFF